These 11 T cell receptor beta chains came from one sample sequenced in a study of cytomegalovirus exposure and HLA in healthy donors. Amplification used 60 Vbeta primers and 13 Jbeta primers. Repertoires were generated with immunoSEQ multiplex PCR, while TCRdb's copy carries only in-frame clones and drops some. Of over 70,000 clones in the sample, roughly 80% are singletons; the top ten hold about 34%. Sequencing was done on a sample of PBMCs. The receptor set was obtained from a man in his forties or fifties in good health and CMV-seropositive.

The V gene is TRBV19, the J gene TRBJ2-6, with 8 bases fitting TRBD1. This CDR3 is 20 amino acids long. The V and J ends lost 9 bases and 0 bases, in that order; junction bases with no gene match: 19. Germline V gene lookup returns CDR1 LNHDA and CDR2 SQIVND (reference sequence). This chain's CDR3 is CASGAGQGALLSSGANVLTF. CDR3 nucleotides: TGTGCCAGCGGGGCAGGGCAGGGGGCCCTTCTTTCCTCTGGGGCCAACGTCCTGACTTTC.

The V call is TRBV6-1, the J call TRBJ2-7, with 9 bases fitting TRBD2. After removal of 7 bases from V and 2 bases from J, the junction contained 9 bases not matched to a gene. CDR1 is MNHNS and CDR2 is SASEGT in the germline V gene. This CDR3 spans 15 amino acids. The CDR3 DNA sequence: TGTGCCAGCACACCGCAAGCGGGAGGTCCCTACGAGCAGTACTTC. The encoded protein is CASTPQAGGPYEQYF.

J is TRBJ1-2 and V is TRBV18, with a possible D match to TRBD1 (6 bases). The CDR3 is 13 residues long. Trimming removed 3 bases from V and 7 bases from J, with 12 bases in between. CDR1 KGHSH and CDR2 LQKENI come from the germline V gene. CDR3 nucleotides: TGTGCCAGCTCACCCGCAGGGGCAGGTGGCTACACCTTC. Encoded protein: CASSPAGAGGYTF.

The CDR3 loop is CASSWGVPADTQYF. The CDR3 nucleotides are TGTGCCAGCAGTTGGGGGGTGCCAGCAGATACGCAGTATTTT. The V and J genes are TRBV6-5 and TRBJ2-3; TRBD2 is a possible D gene (6 bases). CDR3 size: 14 residues. Looked up from germline, CDR1 is MNHEY and CDR2 is SVGAGI. V was trimmed by 4 bases and J by 4 bases, leaving 12 bases between them.

This clone occurred a few times. The J gene is TRBJ1-3, the V gene TRBV5-1; no clear D gene. Germline V gene sequence: CDR1 SGHRS, CDR2 YFSETQ. The CDR3 is 13 residues long. V was pared by 0 bases and J by 9 bases, with 10 bases between. The CDR3 DNA is TGCGCCAGCAGCTTGGCAAAGCGGTCCACCATATATTTT. Its protein is CASSLAKRSTIYF.

V gene TRBV4-1 combines with J gene TRBJ2-1; TRBD2 matches 9 bases. The V segment lost 4 bases and the J segment 5 bases; nucleotides outside the gene matches: 9. The CDR3 is 16 residues long. CDR1 MGHRA and CDR2 YSYEKL come from the germline V gene. The DNA of the CDR3 is TGCGCCAGCAGCCGATTCTCGCGGGAGGGACACAATGAGCAGTTCTTC. Translating it yields CASSRFSREGHNEQFF.

The chain has TRBV7-9 and TRBJ2-1, with TRBD1 matching over 11 bases. In germline, CDR1 is SEHNR, CDR2 FQNEAQ (reference sequence). Unmatched junction bases numbered 9, after V lost 8 bases and J lost 3 bases. This CDR3 region has 16 residues. The CDR3 sequence is CASLRGGTGGYNEQFF. Here the CDR3 DNA reads TGTGCCAGCCTCCGGGGTGGGACAGGGGGCTACAATGAGCAGTTCTTC.

This rearrangement joins TRBV5-1 to TRBJ2-7; 8 positions agree with TRBD1. V was pared by 2 bases and J by 3 bases, with 10 bases of the junction left unmatched. Germline V CDR1 and CDR2: SGHRS, YFSETQ. The CDR3 consists of 16 residues. This chain's CDR3 is CASSFGQGASVYEQYF. In DNA form, the CDR3 reads TGCGCCAGCAGCTTTGGGCAGGGGGCATCGGTCTACGAGCAGTACTTC.

V and J are TRBV4-1 and TRBJ2-3, with D possibly TRBD1 on 6 matching bases. Germline CDR1 reads MGHRA; CDR2 reads YSYEKL. Trimming took off 5 bases at V and 5 bases at J, with 14 bases between the two ends. The CDR3 is 14 residues long. The CDR3 region has the DNA TGCGCCAGCAGCAACGAGCAGGGGATAGATACGCAGTATTTT. Translated: CASSNEQGIDTQYF.

The V call is TRBV30, the J call TRBJ1-2; the match to TRBD1 covers 8 bases. The CDR3 loop spans 11 amino acids. Per germline, CDR1 GTSNPN and CDR2 SVGIG (reference sequence). Trimming at V came to 5 bases and at J to 5 bases, leaving 1 base not matched to a gene. CDR3 sequence (DNA): TGTGCCTGGGGACAGGGTTATGGCTACACCTTC. Amino acid sequence: CAWGQGYGYTF.

The rearrangement joins TRBV6-5 to TRBJ2-3; TRBD2 matches at 10 bases. Per germline, CDR1 MNHEY and CDR2 SVGAGI. V lost 2 bases and J lost 5; bases outside the gene matches: 4. The CDR3 covers 15 residues. The CDR3 loop reads CASSYVLAGEDTQYF. CDR3 bases: TGTGCCAGCAGTTACGTCCTAGCGGGAGAAGATACGCAGTATTTT.